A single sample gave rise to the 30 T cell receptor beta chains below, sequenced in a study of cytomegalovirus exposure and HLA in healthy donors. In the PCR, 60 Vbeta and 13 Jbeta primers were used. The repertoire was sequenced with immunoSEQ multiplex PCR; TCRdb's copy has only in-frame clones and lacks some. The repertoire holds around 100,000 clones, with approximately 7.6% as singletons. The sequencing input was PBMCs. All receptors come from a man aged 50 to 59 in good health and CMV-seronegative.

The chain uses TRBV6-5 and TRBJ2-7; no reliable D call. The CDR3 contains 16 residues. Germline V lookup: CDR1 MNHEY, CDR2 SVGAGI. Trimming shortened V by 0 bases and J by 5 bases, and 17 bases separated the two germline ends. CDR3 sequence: CASSYSIAGVWDEQYF. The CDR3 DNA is TGTGCCAGCAGTTACTCGATAGCTGGCGTTTGGGACGAGCAGTACTTC.

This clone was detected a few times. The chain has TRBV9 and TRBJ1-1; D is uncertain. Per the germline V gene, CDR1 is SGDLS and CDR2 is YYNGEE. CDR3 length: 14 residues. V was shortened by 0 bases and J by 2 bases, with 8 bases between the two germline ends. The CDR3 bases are TGTGCCAGCAGCGTAGGGCAGGTTAACACTGAAGCTTTCTTT. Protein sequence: CASSVGQVNTEAFF.

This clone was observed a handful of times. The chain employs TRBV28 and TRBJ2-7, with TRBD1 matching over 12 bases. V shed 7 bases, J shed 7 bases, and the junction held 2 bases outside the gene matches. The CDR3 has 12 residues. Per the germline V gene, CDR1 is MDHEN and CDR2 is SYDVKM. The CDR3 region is CASKGQGAEQYF. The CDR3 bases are TGTGCCAGCAAGGGACAGGGGGCAGAGCAGTACTTC.

The CDR3 is CASSPSSYEQYF. The CDR3 DNA is TGTGCCAGCTCACCGAGCTCCTACGAGCAGTACTTC. The chain employs TRBV18 and TRBJ2-7; D is unresolved. CDR3 size: 12 residues. Trimming stripped 3 bases from V and 0 bases from J, with 3 bases between. Germline lookup yields CDR1 KGHSH and CDR2 LQKENI. Supplemented by reference TRBV18 and TRBJ2-7, the full variable domain reads NAGVMQNPRHLVRRRGQEARLRCSPMKGHSHVYWYRQLPEEGLKFMVYLQKENIIDESGMPKERFSAEFPKEGPSILRIQQVVRGDSAAYFCASSPSSYEQYFGPGTRLTVT.

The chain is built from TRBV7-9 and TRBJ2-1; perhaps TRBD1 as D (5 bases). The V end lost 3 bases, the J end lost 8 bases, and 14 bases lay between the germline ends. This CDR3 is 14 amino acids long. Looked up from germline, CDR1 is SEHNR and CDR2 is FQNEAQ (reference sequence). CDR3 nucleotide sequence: TGTGCCAGCAGCTTCACAAGGGGTAGTGATGAGCAGTTCTTC. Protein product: CASSFTRGSDEQFF.

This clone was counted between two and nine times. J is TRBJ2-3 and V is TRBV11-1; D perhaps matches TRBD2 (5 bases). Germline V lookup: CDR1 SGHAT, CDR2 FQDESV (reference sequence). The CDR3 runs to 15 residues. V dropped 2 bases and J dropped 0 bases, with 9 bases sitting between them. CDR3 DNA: TGTGCCAGCAGCTTACATCGGACTAGCACAGATACGCAGTATTTT. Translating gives CASSLHRTSTDTQYF.

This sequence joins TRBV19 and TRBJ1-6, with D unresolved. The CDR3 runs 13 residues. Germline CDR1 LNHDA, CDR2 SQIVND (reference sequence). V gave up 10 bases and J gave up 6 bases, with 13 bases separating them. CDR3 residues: CATQLTTNSPLHF. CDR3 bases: TGTGCCACCCAGTTGACTACTAATTCACCCCTCCACTTT.

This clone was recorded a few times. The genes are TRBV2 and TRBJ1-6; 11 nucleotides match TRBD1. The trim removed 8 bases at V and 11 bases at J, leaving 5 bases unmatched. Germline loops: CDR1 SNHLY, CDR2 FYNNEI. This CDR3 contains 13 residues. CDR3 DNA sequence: TGTGCCAGCGGGGGACAGGGGGAACCACCCCTCCACTTT. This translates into CASGGQGEPPLHF.

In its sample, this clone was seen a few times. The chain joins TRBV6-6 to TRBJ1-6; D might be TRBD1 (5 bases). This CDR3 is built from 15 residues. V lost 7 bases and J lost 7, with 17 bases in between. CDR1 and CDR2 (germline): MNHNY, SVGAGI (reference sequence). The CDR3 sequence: CASTSRAQGNSPLHF. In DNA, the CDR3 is TGTGCCAGCACCTCACGAGCGCAGGGCAATTCACCCCTCCACTTT.

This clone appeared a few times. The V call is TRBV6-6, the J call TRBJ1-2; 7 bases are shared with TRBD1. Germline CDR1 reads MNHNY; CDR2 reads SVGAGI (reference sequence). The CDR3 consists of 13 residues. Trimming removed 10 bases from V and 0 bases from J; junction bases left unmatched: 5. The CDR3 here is CATKTGTNYGYTF. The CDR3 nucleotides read TGTGCCACTAAGACAGGGACTAACTATGGCTACACCTTC.

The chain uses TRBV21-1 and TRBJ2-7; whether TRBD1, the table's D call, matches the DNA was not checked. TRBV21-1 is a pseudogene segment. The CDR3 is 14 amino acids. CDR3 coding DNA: TGTGCCAGCACCCCTAATCCAGTCAGGCGCGAGCAGTACTTC. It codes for CASTPNPVRREQYF.

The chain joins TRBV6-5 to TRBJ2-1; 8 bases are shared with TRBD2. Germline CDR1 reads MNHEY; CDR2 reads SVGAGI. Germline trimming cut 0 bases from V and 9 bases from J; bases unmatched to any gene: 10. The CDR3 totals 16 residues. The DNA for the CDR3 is TGTGCCAGCAGTTACTCGATTAGCGGGATGGGCCGTGAGCAGTTCTTC. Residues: CASSYSISGMGREQFF.

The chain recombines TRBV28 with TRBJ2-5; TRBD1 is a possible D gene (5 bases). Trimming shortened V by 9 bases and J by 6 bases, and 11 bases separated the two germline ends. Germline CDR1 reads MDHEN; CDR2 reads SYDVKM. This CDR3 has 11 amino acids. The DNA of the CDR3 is TGTGCCAGTAGGACACCCCAGACCCAGTACTTC. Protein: CASRTPQTQYF.

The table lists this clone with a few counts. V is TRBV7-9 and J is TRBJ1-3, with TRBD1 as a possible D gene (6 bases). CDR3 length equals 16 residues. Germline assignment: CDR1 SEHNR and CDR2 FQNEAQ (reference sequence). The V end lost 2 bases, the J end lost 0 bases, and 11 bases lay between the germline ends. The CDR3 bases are TGTGCCAGCAGCTTACGGCAGGGGAGCTCTGGAAACACCATATATTTT. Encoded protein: CASSLRQGSSGNTIYF. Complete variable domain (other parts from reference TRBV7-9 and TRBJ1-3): DTGVSQNPRHKITKRGQNVTFRCDPISEHNRLYWYRQTLGQGPEFLTYFQNEAQLEKSRLLSDRFSAERPKGSFSTLEIQRTEQGDSAMYLCASSLRQGSSGNTIYFGEGSWLTVV.

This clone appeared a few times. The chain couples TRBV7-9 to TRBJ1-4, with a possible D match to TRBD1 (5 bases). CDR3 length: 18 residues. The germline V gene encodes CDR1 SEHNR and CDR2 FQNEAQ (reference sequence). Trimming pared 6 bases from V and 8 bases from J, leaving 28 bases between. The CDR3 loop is CASSDIRRGRGKGEKLFF. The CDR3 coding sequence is TGTGCCAGCAGTGATATACGACGTGGTAGGGGAAAAGGGGAAAAACTGTTTTTT.

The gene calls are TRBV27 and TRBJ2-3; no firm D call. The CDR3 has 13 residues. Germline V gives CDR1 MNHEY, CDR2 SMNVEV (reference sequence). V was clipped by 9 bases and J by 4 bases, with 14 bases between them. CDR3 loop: CASTPQRADTQYF. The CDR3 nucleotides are TGTGCCAGTACCCCCCAAAGAGCAGATACGCAGTATTTT.

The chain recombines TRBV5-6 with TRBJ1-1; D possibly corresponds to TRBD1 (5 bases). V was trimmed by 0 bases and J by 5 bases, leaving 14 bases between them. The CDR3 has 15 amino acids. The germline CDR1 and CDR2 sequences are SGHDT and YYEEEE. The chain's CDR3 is CASSLGGGLGTEAFF. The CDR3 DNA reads TGTGCCAGCAGCTTGGGCGGGGGTCTGGGGACTGAAGCTTTCTTT.

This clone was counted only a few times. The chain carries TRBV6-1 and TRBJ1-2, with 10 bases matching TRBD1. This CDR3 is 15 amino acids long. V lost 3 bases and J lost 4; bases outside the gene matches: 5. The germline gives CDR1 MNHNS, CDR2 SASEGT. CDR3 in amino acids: CASSEPGQGTYGYTF. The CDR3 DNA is TGTGCCAGCAGTGAGCCGGGACAGGGGACCTATGGCTACACCTTC.

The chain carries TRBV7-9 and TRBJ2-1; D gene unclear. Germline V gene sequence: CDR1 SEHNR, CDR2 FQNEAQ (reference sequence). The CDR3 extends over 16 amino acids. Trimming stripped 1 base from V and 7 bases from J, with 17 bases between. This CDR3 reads CASSLELAAKLNEQFF. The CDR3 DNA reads TGTGCCAGCAGCTTAGAGTTGGCCGCGAAACTAAATGAGCAGTTCTTC.

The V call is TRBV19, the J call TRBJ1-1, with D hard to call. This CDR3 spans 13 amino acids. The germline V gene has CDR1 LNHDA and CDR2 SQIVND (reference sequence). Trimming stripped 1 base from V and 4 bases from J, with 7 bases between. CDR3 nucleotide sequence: TGTGCCAGTAGTATAGCTGCGTCCACTGAAGCTTTCTTT. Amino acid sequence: CASSIAASTEAFF.

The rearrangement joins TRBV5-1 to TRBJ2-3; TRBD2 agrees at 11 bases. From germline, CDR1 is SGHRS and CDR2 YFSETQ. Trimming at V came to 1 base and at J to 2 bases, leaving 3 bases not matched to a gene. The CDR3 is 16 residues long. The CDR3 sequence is CASSLRTSGFTDTQYF. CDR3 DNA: TGCGCCAGCAGCTTGCGGACTAGCGGGTTCACAGATACGCAGTATTTT.

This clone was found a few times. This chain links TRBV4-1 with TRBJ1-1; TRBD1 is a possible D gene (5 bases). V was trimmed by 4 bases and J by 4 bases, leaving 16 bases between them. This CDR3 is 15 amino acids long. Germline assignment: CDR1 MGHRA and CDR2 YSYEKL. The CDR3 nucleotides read TGCGCCAGCAGCCTTGGAGGAGGGGAGGTCACTGAAGCTTTCTTT. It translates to CASSLGGGEVTEAFF.

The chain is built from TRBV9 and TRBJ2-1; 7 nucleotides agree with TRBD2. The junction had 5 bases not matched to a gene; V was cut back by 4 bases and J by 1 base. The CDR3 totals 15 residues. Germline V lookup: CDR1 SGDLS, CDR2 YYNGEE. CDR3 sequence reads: CASSLRGTSYNEQFF. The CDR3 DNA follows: TGTGCCAGCAGCCTGCGGGGGACGTCCTACAATGAGCAGTTCTTC.

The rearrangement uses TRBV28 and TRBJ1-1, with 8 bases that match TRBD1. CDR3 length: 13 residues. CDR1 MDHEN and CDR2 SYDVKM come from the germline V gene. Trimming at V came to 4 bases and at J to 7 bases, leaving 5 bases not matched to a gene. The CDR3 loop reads CASSSRGQVEAFF. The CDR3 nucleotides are TGTGCCAGCAGTTCCAGGGGGCAGGTTGAAGCTTTCTTT.

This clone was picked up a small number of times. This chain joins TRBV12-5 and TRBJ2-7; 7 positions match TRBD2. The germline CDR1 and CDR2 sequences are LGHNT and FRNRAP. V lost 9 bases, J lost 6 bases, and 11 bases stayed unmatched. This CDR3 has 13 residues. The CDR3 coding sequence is TGTGCTAGCACTAGCGTCCCGGGGGGCGAGCAGTACTTC. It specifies CASTSVPGGEQYF.

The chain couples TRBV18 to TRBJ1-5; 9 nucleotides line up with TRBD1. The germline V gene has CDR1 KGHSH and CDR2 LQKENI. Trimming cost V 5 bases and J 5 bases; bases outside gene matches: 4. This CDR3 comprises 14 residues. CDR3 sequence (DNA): TGTGCCAGCTCATCAAGACAGGGGGATCAGCCCCAGCATTTT. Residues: CASSSRQGDQPQHF.

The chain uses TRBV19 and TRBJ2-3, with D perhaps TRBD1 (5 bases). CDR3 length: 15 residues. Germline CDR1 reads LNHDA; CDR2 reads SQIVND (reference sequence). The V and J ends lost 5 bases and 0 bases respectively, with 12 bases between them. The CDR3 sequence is CASSRLQGSTDTQYF. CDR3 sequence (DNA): TGTGCCAGTAGTCGGTTGCAGGGAAGCACAGATACGCAGTATTTT. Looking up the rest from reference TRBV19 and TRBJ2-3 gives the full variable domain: DGGITQSPKYLFRKEGQNVTLSCEQNLNHDAMYWYRQDPGQGLRLIYYSQIVNDFQKGDIAEGYSVSREKKESFPLTVTSAQKNPTAFYLCASSRLQGSTDTQYFGPGTRLTVL.

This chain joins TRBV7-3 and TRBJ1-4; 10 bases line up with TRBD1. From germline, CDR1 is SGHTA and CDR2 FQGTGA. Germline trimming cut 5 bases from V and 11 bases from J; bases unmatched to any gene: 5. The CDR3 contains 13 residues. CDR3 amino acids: CASSPGQGDKLFF. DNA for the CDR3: TGTGCCAGCAGCCCAGGACAGGGGGACAAACTGTTTTTT.

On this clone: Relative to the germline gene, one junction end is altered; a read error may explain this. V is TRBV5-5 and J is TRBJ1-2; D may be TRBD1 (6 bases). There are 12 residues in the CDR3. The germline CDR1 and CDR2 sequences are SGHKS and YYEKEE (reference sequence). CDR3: CASSPEGPGGGF. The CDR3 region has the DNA TGTGCCAGCAGCCCGGAGGGCCCGGGAGGGGGATTC.

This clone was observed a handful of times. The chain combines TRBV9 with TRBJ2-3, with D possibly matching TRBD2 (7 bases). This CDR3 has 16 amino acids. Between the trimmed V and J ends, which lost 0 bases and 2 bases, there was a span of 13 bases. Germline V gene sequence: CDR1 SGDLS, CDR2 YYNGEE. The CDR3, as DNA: TGTGCCAGCAGCGTAGGAGGGGGGAGGGCCACAGATACGCAGTATTTT. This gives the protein CASSVGGGRATDTQYF.